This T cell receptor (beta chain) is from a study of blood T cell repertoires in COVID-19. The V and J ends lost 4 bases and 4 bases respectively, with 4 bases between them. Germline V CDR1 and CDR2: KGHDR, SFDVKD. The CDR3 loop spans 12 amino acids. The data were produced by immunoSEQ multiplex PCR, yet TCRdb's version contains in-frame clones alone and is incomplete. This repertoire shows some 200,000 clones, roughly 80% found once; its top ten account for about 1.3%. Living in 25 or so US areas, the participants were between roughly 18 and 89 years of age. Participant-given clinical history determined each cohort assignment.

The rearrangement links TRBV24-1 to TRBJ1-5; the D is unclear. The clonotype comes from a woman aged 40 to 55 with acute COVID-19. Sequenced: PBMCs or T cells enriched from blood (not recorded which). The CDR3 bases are TGTGCCACCAGTGAGACTAATCAGCCCCAGCATTTT. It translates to CATSETNQPQHF.